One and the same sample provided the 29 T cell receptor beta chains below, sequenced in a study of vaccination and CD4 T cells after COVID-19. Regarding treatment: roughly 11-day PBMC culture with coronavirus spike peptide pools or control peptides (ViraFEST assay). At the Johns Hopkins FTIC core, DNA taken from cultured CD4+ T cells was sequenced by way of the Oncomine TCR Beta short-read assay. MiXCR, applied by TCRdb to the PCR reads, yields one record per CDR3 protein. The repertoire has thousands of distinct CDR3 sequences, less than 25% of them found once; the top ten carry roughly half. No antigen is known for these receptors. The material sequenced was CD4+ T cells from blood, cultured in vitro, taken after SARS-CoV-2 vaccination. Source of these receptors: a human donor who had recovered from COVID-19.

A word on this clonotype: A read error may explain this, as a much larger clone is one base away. Written as DNA, the CDR3 is TGTGCCAGCAGTTACTCGAGCAAGGGGACCTACCAGCAGTACTTC. Translating gives CASSYSSKGTYQQYF. The chain couples TRBV6-5 to TRBJ2-7, with D possibly being TRBD1 or TRBD2 (5 bases each). CDR1 and CDR2 (germline): MNHEY, SVGAGI. The CDR3 is 15 residues long.

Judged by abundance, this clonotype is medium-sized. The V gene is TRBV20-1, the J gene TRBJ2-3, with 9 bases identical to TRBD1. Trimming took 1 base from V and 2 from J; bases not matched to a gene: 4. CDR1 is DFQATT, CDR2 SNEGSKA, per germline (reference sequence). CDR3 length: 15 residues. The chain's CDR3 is CSARAGQGITDTQYF. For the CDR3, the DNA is TGCAGTGCTAGAGCCGGACAGGGGATCACAGATACGCAGTATTTT.

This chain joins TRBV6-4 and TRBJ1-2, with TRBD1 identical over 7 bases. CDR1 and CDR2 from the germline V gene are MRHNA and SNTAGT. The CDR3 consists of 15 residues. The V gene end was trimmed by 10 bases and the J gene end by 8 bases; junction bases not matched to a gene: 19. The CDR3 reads CATYPPDRVAGGYTF. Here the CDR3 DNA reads TGTGCCACCTACCCCCCTGACAGGGTAGCAGGGGGCTACACCTTC.

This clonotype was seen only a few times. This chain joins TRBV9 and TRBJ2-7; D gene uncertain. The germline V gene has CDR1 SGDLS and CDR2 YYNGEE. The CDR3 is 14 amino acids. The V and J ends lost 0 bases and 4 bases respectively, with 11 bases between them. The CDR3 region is CASSVAHGSYEQYF. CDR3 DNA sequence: TGTGCCAGCAGCGTAGCTCACGGGTCGTACGAGCAGTACTTC. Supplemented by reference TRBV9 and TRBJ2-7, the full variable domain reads DSGVTQTPKHLITATGQRVTLRCSPRSGDLSVYWYQQSLDQGLQFLIQYYNGEERAKGNILERFSAQQFPDLHSELNLSSLELGDSALYFCASSVAHGSYEQYFGPGTRLTVT.

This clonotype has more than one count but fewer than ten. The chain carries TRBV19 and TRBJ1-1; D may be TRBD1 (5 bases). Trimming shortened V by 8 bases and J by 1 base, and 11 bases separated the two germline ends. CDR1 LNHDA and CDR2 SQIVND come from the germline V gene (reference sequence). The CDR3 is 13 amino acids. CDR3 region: CASAQGRNTEAFF. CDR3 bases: TGTGCCAGTGCCCAGGGCAGGAACACTGAAGCTTTCTTT.

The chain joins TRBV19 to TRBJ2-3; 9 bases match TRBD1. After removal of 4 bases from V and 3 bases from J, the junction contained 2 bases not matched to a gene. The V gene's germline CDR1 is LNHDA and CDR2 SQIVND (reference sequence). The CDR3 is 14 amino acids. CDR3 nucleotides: TGTGCCAGTAGTAGGACAGGGGATACAGATACGCAGTATTTT. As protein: CASSRTGDTDTQYF.

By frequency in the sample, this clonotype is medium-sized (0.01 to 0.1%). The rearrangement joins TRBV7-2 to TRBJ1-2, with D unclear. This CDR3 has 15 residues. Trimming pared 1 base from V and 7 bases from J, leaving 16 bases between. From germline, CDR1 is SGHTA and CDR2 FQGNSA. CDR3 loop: CASSLEGSWGGGYTF. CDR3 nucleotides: TGTGCCAGCAGCTTAGAGGGAAGTTGGGGAGGTGGCTACACCTTC.

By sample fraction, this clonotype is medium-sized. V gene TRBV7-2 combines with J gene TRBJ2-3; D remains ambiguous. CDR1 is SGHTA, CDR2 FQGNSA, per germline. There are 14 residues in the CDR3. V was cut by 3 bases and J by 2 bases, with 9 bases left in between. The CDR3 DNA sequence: TGTGCCAGCAGCTTGGCAGGTCCCACAGATACGCAGTATTTT. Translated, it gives CASSLAGPTDTQYF.

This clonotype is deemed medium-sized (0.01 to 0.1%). In nucleotides, the CDR3 is TGTGCCAGCAGCGGGACAGGGGCCTACGAGCAGTACTTC. It yields the protein CASSGTGAYEQYF. The chain recombines TRBV7-9 with TRBJ2-7; 10 nucleotides match TRBD1. CDR1 is SEHNR, CDR2 FQNEAQ, per germline (reference sequence). This CDR3 spans 13 amino acids. V lost 5 bases and J lost 2; bases outside the gene matches: 0.

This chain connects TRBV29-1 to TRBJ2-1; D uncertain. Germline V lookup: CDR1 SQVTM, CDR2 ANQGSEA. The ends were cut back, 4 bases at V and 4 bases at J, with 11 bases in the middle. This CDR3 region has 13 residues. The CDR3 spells CSVVIPFYNEQFF. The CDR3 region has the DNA TGCAGCGTTGTCATACCCTTTTACAATGAGCAGTTCTTC.

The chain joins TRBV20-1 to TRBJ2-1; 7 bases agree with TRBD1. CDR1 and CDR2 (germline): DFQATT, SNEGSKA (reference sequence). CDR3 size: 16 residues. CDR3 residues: CSPRDRSKKGYNEQFF. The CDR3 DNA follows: TGCAGCCCGAGGGACAGATCAAAAAAAGGCTACAATGAGCAGTTCTTC.

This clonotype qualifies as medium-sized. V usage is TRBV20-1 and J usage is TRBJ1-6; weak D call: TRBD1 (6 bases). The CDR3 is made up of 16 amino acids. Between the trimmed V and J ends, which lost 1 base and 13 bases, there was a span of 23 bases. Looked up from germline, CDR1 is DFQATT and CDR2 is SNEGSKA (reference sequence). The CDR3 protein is CSARGGHSFPRGPLHF. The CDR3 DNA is TGCAGTGCTAGAGGGGGCCATTCGTTCCCAAGGGGGCCCCTCCACTTT.

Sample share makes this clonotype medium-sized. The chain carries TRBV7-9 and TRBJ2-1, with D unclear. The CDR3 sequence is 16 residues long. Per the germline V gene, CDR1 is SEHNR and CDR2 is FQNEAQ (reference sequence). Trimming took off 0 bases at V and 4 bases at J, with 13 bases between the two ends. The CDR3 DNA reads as TGTGCCAGCAGCTTAGCGTACGGGCCCCTATACAATGAGCAGTTCTTC. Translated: CASSLAYGPLYNEQFF.

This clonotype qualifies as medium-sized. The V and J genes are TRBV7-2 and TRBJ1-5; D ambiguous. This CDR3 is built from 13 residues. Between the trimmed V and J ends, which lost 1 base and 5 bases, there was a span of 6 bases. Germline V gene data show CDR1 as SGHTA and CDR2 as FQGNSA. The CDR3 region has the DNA TGTGCCAGCAGCTTAGGAGGAGATCAGCCCCAGCATTTT. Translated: CASSLGGDQPQHF.

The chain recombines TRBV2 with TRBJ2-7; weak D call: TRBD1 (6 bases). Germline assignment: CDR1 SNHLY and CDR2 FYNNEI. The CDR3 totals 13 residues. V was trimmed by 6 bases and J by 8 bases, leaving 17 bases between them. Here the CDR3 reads CASRETRDIKQYF. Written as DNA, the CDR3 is TGTGCCAGCAGAGAGACCCGGGACATCAAGCAGTACTTC.

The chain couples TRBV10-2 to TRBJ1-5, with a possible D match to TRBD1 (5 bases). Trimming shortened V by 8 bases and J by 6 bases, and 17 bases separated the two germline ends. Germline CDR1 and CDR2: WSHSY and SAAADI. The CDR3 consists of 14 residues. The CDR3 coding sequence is TGCGCCAGCTCTCAAGGTTATGGGGGTCAGCCCCAGCATTTT. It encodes CASSQGYGGQPQHF.

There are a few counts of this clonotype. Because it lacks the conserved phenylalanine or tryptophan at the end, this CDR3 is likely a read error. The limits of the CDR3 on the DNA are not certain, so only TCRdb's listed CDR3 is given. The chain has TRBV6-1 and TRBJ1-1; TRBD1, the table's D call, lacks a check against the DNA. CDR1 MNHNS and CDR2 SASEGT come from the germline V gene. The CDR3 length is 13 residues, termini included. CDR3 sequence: CASSENLRDAVEG.

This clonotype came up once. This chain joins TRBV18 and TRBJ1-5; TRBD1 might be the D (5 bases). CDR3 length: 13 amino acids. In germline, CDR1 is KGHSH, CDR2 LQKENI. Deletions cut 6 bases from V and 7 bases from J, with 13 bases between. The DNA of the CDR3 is TGTGCCAGCTCCGGGACCGGGGAACAGCCCCAGCATTTT. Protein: CASSGTGEQPQHF.

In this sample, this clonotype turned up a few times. In nucleotides, the CDR3 is TGTGCCAGCAGGTTCCCCAGACCACTTCCCTACGAGCAGTACTTC. This translates into CASRFPRPLPYEQYF. The chain couples TRBV5-6 to TRBJ2-7, with D hard to call. V lost 5 bases to trimming and J lost 2 bases, with 17 bases between them. Germline-derived CDR1 and CDR2 are SGHDT and YYEEEE. CDR3 size: 15 residues.

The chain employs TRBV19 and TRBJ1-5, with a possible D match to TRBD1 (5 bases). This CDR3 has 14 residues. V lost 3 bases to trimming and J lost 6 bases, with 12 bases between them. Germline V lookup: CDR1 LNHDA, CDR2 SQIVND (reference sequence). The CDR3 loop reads CASSMLGVFQPQHF. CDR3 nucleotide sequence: TGTGCCAGTAGTATGCTGGGGGTTTTTCAGCCCCAGCATTTT.

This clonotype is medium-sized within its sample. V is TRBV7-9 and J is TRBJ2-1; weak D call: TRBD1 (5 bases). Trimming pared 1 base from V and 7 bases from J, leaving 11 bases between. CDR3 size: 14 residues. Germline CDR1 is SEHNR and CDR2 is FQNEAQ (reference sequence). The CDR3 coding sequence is TGTGCCAGCAGCTTAGAGGCAGGGCCAAATGAGCAGTTCTTC. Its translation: CASSLEAGPNEQFF.

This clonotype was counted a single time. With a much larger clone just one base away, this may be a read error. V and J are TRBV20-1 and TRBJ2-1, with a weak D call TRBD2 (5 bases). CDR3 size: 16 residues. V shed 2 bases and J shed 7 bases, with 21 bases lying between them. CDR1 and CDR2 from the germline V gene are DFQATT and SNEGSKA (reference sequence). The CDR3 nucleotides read TGCAGTGCTAGACCCGTTCAGAGGGCGAGGTTGAATGAGCAGTTCTTC. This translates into CSARPVQRARLNEQFF.

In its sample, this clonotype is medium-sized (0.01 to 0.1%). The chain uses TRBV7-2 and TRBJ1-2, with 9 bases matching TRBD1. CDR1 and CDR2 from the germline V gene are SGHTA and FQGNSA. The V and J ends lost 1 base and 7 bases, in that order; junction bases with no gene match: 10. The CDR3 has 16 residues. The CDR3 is CASSLGRTGGAFGYTF. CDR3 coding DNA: TGTGCCAGCAGCTTAGGGCGAACAGGGGGCGCGTTTGGCTACACCTTC. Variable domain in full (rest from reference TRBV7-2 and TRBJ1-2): GAGVSQSPSNKVTEKGKDVELRCDPISGHTALYWYRQSLGQGLEFLIYFQGNSAPDKSGLPSDRFSAERTGGSVSTLTIQRTQQEDSAVYLCASSLGRTGGAFGYTFGSGTRLTVV.

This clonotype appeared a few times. CDR3 protein: CASSQDRGRYEQFF. The CDR3 DNA sequence: TGCGCCAGCAGCCAAGACAGGGGGCGATATGAGCAGTTCTTC. The genes are TRBV4-1 and TRBJ2-1; the match to TRBD1 covers 8 bases. Germline lookup yields CDR1 MGHRA and CDR2 YSYEKL. The CDR3 loop spans 14 amino acids. Trimming removed 0 bases from V and 8 bases from J; junction bases left unmatched: 3.

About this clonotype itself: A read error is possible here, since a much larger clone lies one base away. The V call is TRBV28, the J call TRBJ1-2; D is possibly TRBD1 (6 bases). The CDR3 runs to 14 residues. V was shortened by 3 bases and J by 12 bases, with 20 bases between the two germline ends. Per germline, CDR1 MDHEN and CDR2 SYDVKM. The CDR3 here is CASSLGDLQGGHTF. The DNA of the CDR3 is TGTGCCAGCAGTTTGGGGGATCTACAGGGAGGCCACACCTTC.

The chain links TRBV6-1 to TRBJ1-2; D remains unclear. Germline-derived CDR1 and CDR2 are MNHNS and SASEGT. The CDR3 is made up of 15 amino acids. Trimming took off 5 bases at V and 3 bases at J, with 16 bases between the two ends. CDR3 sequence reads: CASSQKVGTDYGYTF. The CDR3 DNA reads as TGTGCCAGCAGTCAGAAAGTGGGCACGGACTATGGCTACACCTTC.

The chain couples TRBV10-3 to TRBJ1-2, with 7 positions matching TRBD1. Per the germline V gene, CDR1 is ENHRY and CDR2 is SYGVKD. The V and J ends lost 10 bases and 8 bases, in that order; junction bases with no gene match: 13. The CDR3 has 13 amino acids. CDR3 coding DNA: TGTGCCAGCAGGGACAGTCCCGTTCTGGGCTACACCTTC. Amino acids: CASRDSPVLGYTF.

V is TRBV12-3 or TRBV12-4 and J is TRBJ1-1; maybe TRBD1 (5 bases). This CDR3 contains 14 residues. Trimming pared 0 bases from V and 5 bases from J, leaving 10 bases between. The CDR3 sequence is CASSLAAGRTEAFF. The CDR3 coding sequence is TGTGCCAGCAGTTTAGCCGCGGGACGGACTGAAGCTTTCTTT.

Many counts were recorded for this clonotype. Here the CDR3 reads CASSPRDRVGAFF. The CDR3 coding sequence is TGTGCCAGCAGCCCCCGGGACAGGGTGGGGGCTTTCTTT. V usage is TRBV6-1 and J usage is TRBJ1-1, with 9 bases lining up with TRBD1. The CDR3 spans 13 residues. J was trimmed by 11 bases and V by 6 bases; bases with no gene match: 10. The V gene's germline CDR1 is MNHNS and CDR2 SASEGT.